This TCR beta chain was recovered during a study of blood T cell repertoires in COVID-19. Profiled with immunoSEQ multiplex PCR; TCRdb holds only in-frame clones, not every one. The sample lists 200,000 to 300,000 clones, about 91% occurring once. The ends were cut back, 0 bases at V and 5 bases at J, with 14 bases in the middle. Looked up from germline, CDR1 is SGDLS and CDR2 is YYNGEE. The CDR3 sequence is 15 residues long. This sequence was found in a woman between 40 and 55 years old with acute COVID-19. Sequencing input: PBMCs or T cells enriched from blood (not recorded which). This chain joins TRBV9 and TRBJ2-5, with D tentatively TRBD2 (5 bases). DNA of the CDR3: TGTGCCAGCAGCGTAGAGATAAAGAGAGGGGAGACCCAGTACTTC. Translation: CASSVEIKRGETQYF.